This paragraph reports one TCR beta chain. Its specificity is unknown. The entry originates in a study of T cells in Graves' hyperthyroidism and ophthalmopathy. General study points: Ophthalmopathy, as predicted by the model, came a median 6.5 months after the prediction.

Amplified regions were TCR beta CDR3 sequences from RNA transcripts. During a first-round RT-PCR of the TCR CDR3, the HTBI primer set was used. TCRdb re-derived calls from the multiplex PCR reads in MiXCR, one entry per CDR3 protein. The repertoire consists of around 34,000 distinct CDR3 sequences, with 40% to 65% occurring once and the leading ten covering 20% to 30%. The CDR3 loop spans 15 amino acids. V was pared by 5 bases and J by 9 bases, with 22 bases between. The germline V gene encodes CDR1 MDHEN and CDR2 SYDVKM. The chain employs TRBV28 and TRBJ2-5; D remains unclear. The sample consisted of blood. This TCR was sampled from a woman aged 40 to 50 with Graves' ophthalmopathy. The CDR3: CASSVGASRNQPQYF. The DNA of the CDR3 is TGTGCCAGCAGTGTGGGTGCGTCGCGCAATCAGCCCCAGTACTTC. The full variable domain, with the rest looked up from reference TRBV28 and TRBJ2-5, is DVKVTQSSRYLVKRTGEKVFLECVQDMDHENMFWYRQDPGLGLRLIYFSYDVKMKEKGDIPEGYSVSREKKERFSLILESASTNQTSMYLCASSVGASRNQPQYFGPGTRLLVL.